The 26 T cell receptor beta chains below come from one sample, sequenced in a study of blood T cell repertoires in COVID-19. The method was immunoSEQ multiplex PCR; TCRdb's version includes in-frame clones alone and lacks a portion of them. The data show some 19,000 clones, 85% seen once. Material: peripheral blood. These receptors originate from an elderly man with acute or convalescent COVID-19.

The chain is built from TRBV5-1 and TRBJ2-3; 9 nucleotides line up with TRBD2. The CDR3 sequence is 16 residues long. The germline V gene encodes CDR1 SGHRS and CDR2 YFSETQ. Losses at the gene ends were 0 bases for V and 5 bases for J; bases not matched to a gene: 7. CDR3 loop: CASSLEGSGGLDTQYF. The CDR3 coding sequence is TGCGCCAGCAGCTTGGAGGGTAGCGGGGGTTTAGATACGCAGTATTTT.

V usage is TRBV28 and J usage is TRBJ1-5; D gene uncertain. With 2 bases removed from V and 5 bases from J, the gap between germline ends came to 7 bases. Germline V gene lookup returns CDR1 MDHEN and CDR2 SYDVKM. The CDR3 runs to 13 residues. The CDR3 loop is CASSLPGYQPQHF. CDR3 nucleotide sequence: TGTGCCAGCAGTTTACCGGGATATCAGCCCCAGCATTTT.

This rearrangement joins TRBV11-2 to TRBJ1-2; no reliable D call. The V end was cut by 3 bases, the J end by 4 bases, with 9 bases between. The CDR3 covers 13 residues. Germline V gene data show CDR1 as SGHAT and CDR2 as FQNNGV. DNA of the CDR3: TGTGCCAGCAGCTTCCGGGGTCCCTATGGCTACACCTTC. This gives the protein CASSFRGPYGYTF. Supplemented by reference TRBV11-2 and TRBJ1-2, the full variable domain reads EAGVAQSPRYKIIEKRQSVAFWCNPISGHATLYWYQQILGQGPKLLIQFQNNGVVDDSQLPKDRFSAERLKGVDSTLKIQPAKLEDSAVYLCASSFRGPYGYTFGSGTRLTVV.

This sequence joins TRBV6-2 or TRBV6-3 and TRBJ2-1; a weak D match, TRBD1 (6 bases). CDR3 length equals 15 residues. CDR1 is MNHEY, CDR2 SVGEGT, per germline. Trimming stripped 2 bases from V and 4 bases from J, with 12 bases between. CDR3 in amino acids: CASSYDRLHYNEQFF. In DNA form, the CDR3 reads TGTGCCAGCAGTTACGACAGGCTTCATTACAATGAGCAGTTCTTC.

This CDR3 reads CASSSRGGEQYF. CDR3 in DNA: TGTGCCAGCAGCTCTAGGGGGGGAGAGCAGTACTTC. The chain recombines TRBV9 with TRBJ2-7, with TRBD2 as a possible D gene (7 bases). CDR1 is SGDLS and CDR2 is YYNGEE in the germline V gene. The CDR3 runs 12 residues. V was cut by 4 bases and J by 7 bases, with 12 bases left in between.

The chain combines TRBV10-3 with TRBJ1-3; 9 bases align to TRBD1. J was trimmed by 8 bases and V by 11 bases; bases with no gene match: 10. CDR3 length: 13 amino acids. The V gene's germline CDR1 is ENHRY and CDR2 SYGVKD. The CDR3 sequence: CAVLDRGEDTIYF. CDR3 DNA: TGTGCCGTCTTGGACAGGGGCGAAGACACCATATATTTT.

This chain joins TRBV7-9 and TRBJ2-1; no clear D gene. CDR3 size: 13 residues. V lost 6 bases, J lost 0 bases, and 6 bases lay in between. From germline, CDR1 is SEHNR and CDR2 FQNEAQ (reference sequence). CDR3 amino acids: CASRRSSYNEQFF. DNA of the CDR3: TGTGCCAGCAGGCGAAGCTCCTACAATGAGCAGTTCTTC.

The chain combines TRBV19 with TRBJ2-1, with 8 bases identical to TRBD2. Germline trimming cut 5 bases from V and 6 bases from J; bases unmatched to any gene: 12. CDR3 length equals 16 residues. Germline V gene sequence: CDR1 LNHDA, CDR2 SQIVND (reference sequence). As DNA, the CDR3 is TGTGCCAGTAGTCTCCCCCGGGGCGGGGGGACCAATGAGCAGTTCTTC. Its translation is CASSLPRGGGTNEQFF.

The chain links TRBV7-2 to TRBJ1-1, with D perhaps matching TRBD1 (6 bases). This CDR3 spans 13 amino acids. The germline V gene encodes CDR1 SGHTA and CDR2 FQGNSA. The ends were cut back, 4 bases at V and 6 bases at J, with 12 bases in the middle. CDR3 coding DNA: TGTGCCAGCAGCTACCACAGGGCCCCTGAAGCTTTCTTT. Its protein is CASSYHRAPEAFF.

The rearrangement uses TRBV18 and TRBJ2-7, with D possibly being TRBD1 (5 bases). Trimming stripped 2 bases from V and 5 bases from J, with 10 bases between. Germline CDR1 reads KGHSH; CDR2 reads LQKENI. The length of the CDR3 is 13 residues. DNA for the CDR3: TGTGCCAGCTCACCAAGCCAGGGTAACGAGCAGTACTTC. Its protein product is CASSPSQGNEQYF.

This clone was observed a handful of times. The J gene is TRBJ2-1, the V gene TRBV7-2, with TRBD2 matching over 11 bases. The CDR3 spans 14 residues. Germline loops: CDR1 SGHTA, CDR2 FQGNSA. The V gene end was trimmed by 5 bases and the J gene end by 7 bases; junction bases not matched to a gene: 4. CDR3 DNA: TGTGCCAGCAGCACTAGCGGGGGTGTGAATGAGCAGTTCTTC. Translation: CASSTSGGVNEQFF.

This clone occurred once. The chain uses TRBV5-1 and TRBJ1-2, with 8 bases that match TRBD1. The CDR3 length is 14 residues. CDR1 is SGHRS and CDR2 is YFSETQ in the germline V gene. Trimming took 4 bases from V and 4 from J; bases not matched to a gene: 6. The CDR3, as DNA: TGCGCCAGCAGCAAGACAGGGGATAGCTATGGCTACACCTTC. Translation gives CASSKTGDSYGYTF.

The chain carries TRBV19 and TRBJ1-2; weak D call: TRBD1 (5 bases). CDR1 is LNHDA, CDR2 SQIVND, per germline (reference sequence). This CDR3 comprises 16 residues. Trimming took off 5 bases at V and 3 bases at J, with 19 bases between the two ends. The DNA of the CDR3 is TGTGCCAGTAGTCGGCCGAAACCGGGACTGGACTATGGCTACACCTTC. Its translation is CASSRPKPGLDYGYTF.

Written as DNA, the CDR3 is TGTGCCAGCAGCTCTTCTCAGGGGGCTGGTGAAAAACTGTTTTTT. It specifies CASSSSQGAGEKLFF. This rearrangement joins TRBV7-9 to TRBJ1-4; TRBD1 matches 8 bases. In germline, CDR1 is SEHNR, CDR2 FQNEAQ (reference sequence). Unmatched junction bases numbered 8, after V lost 4 bases and J lost 7 bases. The CDR3 runs 15 residues.

This chain uses TRBV2 with TRBJ2-5, with 10 nucleotides matching TRBD2. Germline V gene lookup returns CDR1 SNHLY and CDR2 FYNNEI. The CDR3 contains 16 residues. Germline trimming cut 5 bases from V and 2 bases from J; bases unmatched to any gene: 8. The CDR3 coding sequence is TGTGCCAGCAGTTCCGAGACAGCGGGGGGGCAAGAGACCCAGTACTTC. Translating it yields CASSSETAGGQETQYF.

The rearrangement joins TRBV6-5 to TRBJ2-1; 7 positions match TRBD2. The CDR3 is 14 amino acids. The J segment lost 7 bases and the V segment lost 6 bases, leaving 9 bases of the junction unmatched. CDR1 is MNHEY and CDR2 is SVGAGI in the germline V gene. The CDR3 region is CASRTEPSGNEQFF. The CDR3 region has the DNA TGTGCCAGCAGGACTGAACCTAGCGGTAATGAGCAGTTCTTC.

CDR3: CASSLSRVLSPLVQPQHF. DNA of the CDR3: TGTGCCAGCAGCTTAAGCAGGGTACTTAGTCCTTTAGTTCAGCCCCAGCATTTT. This chain uses TRBV11-3 with TRBJ1-5; weak D call: TRBD1 (5 bases). The germline gives CDR1 SGHNT, CDR2 YENEEA. Between the trimmed V and J ends, which lost 2 bases and 6 bases, there was a span of 23 bases. The CDR3 length is 18 residues.

This chain uses TRBV5-4 with TRBJ2-5; 7 nucleotides align to TRBD2. Germline lookup yields CDR1 SGHNT and CDR2 YYREEE (reference sequence). V was pared by 0 bases and J by 4 bases, with 3 bases of the junction left unmatched. The CDR3 spans 14 residues. The CDR3 DNA sequence: TGTGCCAGCAGCTTGGTGGGGAGGGGAGAGACCCAGTACTTC. Translated, it gives CASSLVGRGETQYF. The full variable domain, rest sourced from reference TRBV5-4 and TRBJ2-5, is ETGVTQSPTHLIKTRGQQVTLRCSSQSGHNTVSWYQQALGQGPQFIFQYYREEENGRGNFPPRFSGLQFPNYSSELNVNALELDDSALYLCASSLVGRGETQYFGPGTRLLVL.

The genes are TRBV6-1 and TRBJ2-1; 15 nucleotides align to TRBD2. The CDR3 spans 17 residues. From germline, CDR1 is MNHNS and CDR2 SASEGT. V lost 6 bases, J lost 9 bases, and 12 bases stayed unmatched. The DNA for the CDR3 is TGTGCCAGCAGGGAAAGGACTAGCGGGGGGGCATCGATTGAGCAGTTCTTC. This codes for CASRERTSGGASIEQFF.

This chain joins TRBV12-3 or TRBV12-4 and TRBJ1-5; 7 bases match TRBD1. CDR3 size: 12 residues. After removal of 1 base from V and 12 bases from J, the junction contained 3 bases not matched to a gene. The DNA for the CDR3 is TGTGCCAGCAGTTTAGAGGGGGCGGACCAGCATTTT. The encoded protein is CASSLEGADQHF.

V gene TRBV30 combines with J gene TRBJ1-6; no clear D gene. The CDR3 length is 15 residues. The germline CDR1 and CDR2 sequences are GTSNPN and SVGIG (reference sequence). V lost 1 base to trimming and J lost 7 bases, with 14 bases between them. This chain's CDR3 is CAWSALLEPNSPLHF. The CDR3 DNA reads as TGTGCCTGGAGTGCTCTCCTAGAACCCAATTCACCCCTCCACTTT.

The rearrangement joins TRBV6-5 to TRBJ2-2, with D possibly TRBD1 on 6 matching bases. The CDR3 runs to 13 residues. V dropped 11 bases and J dropped 6 bases, with 16 bases sitting between them. In germline, CDR1 is MNHEY, CDR2 SVGAGI. The CDR3 coding sequence is TGTGCCTTAAGGCCAGGGGTGGCCGGGGAGCTGTTTTTT. As protein: CALRPGVAGELFF.

This chain joins TRBV5-5 and TRBJ1-5, with unresolved D. V was cut by 2 bases and J by 7 bases, with 13 bases left in between. The CDR3 is 14 residues long. From germline, CDR1 is SGHKS and CDR2 YYEKEE (reference sequence). CDR3 sequence reads: CASSLTVSGQPQHF. In nucleotides, the CDR3 is TGTGCCAGCAGCTTAACGGTCAGCGGCCAGCCCCAGCATTTT.

The genes are TRBV3-1 (or the pseudogene TRBV3-2) and TRBJ1-3; the D gene is possibly TRBD1 (5 bases). The CDR3 runs 15 residues. The germline V gene encodes CDR1 LGHDT and CDR2 YNNKEL (reference sequence). The V gene lost 3 bases and the J gene lost 5 bases, with 14 bases spanning the gap. CDR3 sequence reads: CASSHAFGGRNTIYF. The CDR3 DNA reads TGTGCCAGCAGCCATGCTTTCGGGGGTCGAAACACCATATATTTT.

The chain uses TRBV3-1 (or the pseudogene TRBV3-2) and TRBJ2-2; D might be TRBD1 (6 bases). Trimming removed 0 bases from V and 6 bases from J, with 14 bases in between. Looked up from germline, CDR1 is LGHDT and CDR2 is YNNKEL (reference sequence). The CDR3 has 16 amino acids. CDR3: CASSQEGTGSAGELFF. The CDR3 bases are TGTGCCAGCAGCCAAGAGGGCACAGGGTCGGCCGGGGAGCTGTTTTTT.

The gene calls are TRBV28 and TRBJ1-5, with 9 bases identical to TRBD1. Germline V gene data show CDR1 as MDHEN and CDR2 as SYDVKM. V gave up 5 bases and J gave up 2 bases; unmatched junction bases: 4. The CDR3 length is 15 residues. CDR3 nucleotide sequence: TGTGCCAGCAGTCGAACAGGGGGCGGCAATCAGCCCCAGCATTTT. Its protein product is CASSRTGGGNQPQHF.